One sample yielded the 14 T cell receptor beta chains listed below, sequenced in a study of blood T cell repertoires in COVID-19. TCRdb's table, derived via immunoSEQ multiplex PCR, lists solely in-frame clones and lacks some. This repertoire shows 37,000 or so clones, 88% found once; its top ten account for approximately 12%. The specimen sequenced was peripheral blood. The source of these receptors is a man between 60 and 75 years old with active COVID-19.

In this sample, this clone turned up once. The chain is built from TRBV9 and TRBJ2-2; TRBD2 might be the D (6 bases). The ends were cut back, 3 bases at V and 4 bases at J, with 16 bases in the middle. Germline CDR1 reads SGDLS; CDR2 reads YYNGEE. This CDR3 is built from 16 residues. The DNA for the CDR3 is TGTGCCAGCAGCGAAACGGCCCAGGGAGGCACCGGGGAGCTGTTTTTT. Translating it yields CASSETAQGGTGELFF.

This clone has just one count. The chain has TRBV20-1 and TRBJ2-1; 9 positions match TRBD1. The CDR3 has 14 amino acids. CDR1 DFQATT and CDR2 SNEGSKA come from the germline V gene (reference sequence). Trimming at V came to 3 bases and at J to 7 bases, leaving 7 bases not matched to a gene. The CDR3 reads CSASGQGIWNEQFF. In DNA form, the CDR3 reads TGCAGTGCTAGTGGACAGGGGATATGGAATGAGCAGTTCTTC.

The gene calls are TRBV5-1 and TRBJ2-3; D perhaps matches TRBD2 (6 bases). CDR3 length equals 14 residues. Trimming pared 2 bases from V and 2 bases from J, leaving 9 bases between. Germline values: CDR1 SGHRS, CDR2 YFSETQ. CDR3 loop: CASSLGGTTDTQYF. The DNA of the CDR3 is TGCGCCAGCAGCTTAGGCGGGACCACAGATACGCAGTATTTT.

The CDR3: CATSQGGYEQYF. CDR3 nucleotide sequence: TGTGCCACCAGCCAAGGGGGCTACGAGCAGTACTTC. The chain uses TRBV24-1 and TRBJ2-7; D is perhaps TRBD1 (6 bases). The CDR3 length is 12 residues. The ends were cut back, 7 bases at V and 3 bases at J, with 9 bases in the middle. Germline V gene data show CDR1 as KGHDR and CDR2 as SFDVKD.

The chain combines TRBV28 with TRBJ2-7; 7 bases map to TRBD2. Germline V gives CDR1 MDHEN, CDR2 SYDVKM. J lost 1 base, V lost 2 bases, and 8 bases had no gene match. The CDR3 extends over 16 amino acids. CDR3 protein: CASSLGLAANSYEQYF. The CDR3 DNA sequence: TGTGCCAGCAGTTTAGGGCTAGCGGCCAATTCCTACGAGCAGTACTTC.

The chain has TRBV6-1 and TRBJ1-3; 8 positions agree with TRBD1. The V segment lost 0 bases and the J segment 5 bases; nucleotides outside the gene matches: 6. Germline CDR1 is MNHNS and CDR2 is SASEGT. The CDR3 is 16 amino acids. In DNA, the CDR3 is TGTGCCAGCAGTGAAGCGGGGCAGGGGGCCCGAAACACCATATATTTT. Its translation is CASSEAGQGARNTIYF.

V usage is TRBV3-1 (or the pseudogene TRBV3-2) and J usage is TRBJ2-7; D gene ambiguous. CDR1 is LGHDT, CDR2 YNNKEL, per germline (reference sequence). Trimming stripped 1 base from V and 1 base from J, with 2 bases between. CDR3 size: 12 residues. The CDR3 protein is CASSQASYEQYF. The CDR3, as DNA: TGTGCCAGCAGCCAAGCATCCTACGAGCAGTACTTC.

V usage is TRBV2 and J usage is TRBJ1-5; 8 nucleotides match TRBD1. The CDR3 covers 16 residues. V lost 1 base and J lost 6; bases outside the gene matches: 8. Germline CDR1 SNHLY, CDR2 FYNNEI. CDR3 nucleotides: TGTGCCAGCAGTGAAGGTCCAGGGGGCGTAGGTCAGCCCCAGCATTTT. Translation: CASSEGPGGVGQPQHF.

The J gene is TRBJ2-1, the V gene TRBV5-5, with 10 positions matching TRBD2. The germline CDR1 and CDR2 sequences are SGHKS and YYEKEE (reference sequence). V shed 4 bases, J shed 0 bases, and the junction held 4 bases outside the gene matches. This CDR3 spans 16 amino acids. DNA of the CDR3: TGTGCCAGCAGCCGAGCGGGAGGGAGCTCCTACAATGAGCAGTTCTTC. Its translation is CASSRAGGSSYNEQFF.

This clone was counted a single time. The chain is built from TRBV5-1 and TRBJ1-4; weak D call: TRBD1 (5 bases). Germline V gives CDR1 SGHRS, CDR2 YFSETQ. V dropped 5 bases and J dropped 0 bases, with 20 bases sitting between them. The CDR3 sequence is 18 residues long. The DNA for the CDR3 is TGCGCCAGCAGTTGGGGGGGGTCCGTATCCGCAACTAATGAAAAACTGTTTTTT. Translated, it gives CASSWGGSVSATNEKLFF.

The chain uses TRBV14 and TRBJ2-7; 8 bases are a match to TRBD1. Germline V lookup: CDR1 SGHDN, CDR2 FVKESK. This CDR3 comprises 17 residues. V was clipped by 1 base and J by 1 base; unmatched bases: 9. The CDR3 DNA is TGTGCCAGCAGCCAAGCTCTCTGGGGACAGGAGTCCTACGAGCAGTACTTC. It is translated as CASSQALWGQESYEQYF.

The V gene is TRBV4-1, the J gene TRBJ1-4, with D possibly being TRBD1 (5 bases). The V gene lost 5 bases and the J gene lost 4 bases, with 17 bases spanning the gap. Looked up from germline, CDR1 is MGHRA and CDR2 is YSYEKL. The CDR3 has 16 amino acids. In DNA form, the CDR3 reads TGCGCCAGCAGCTTGAGGGGAGGAGGGTTTAATGAAAAACTGTTTTTT. Protein sequence: CASSLRGGGFNEKLFF.

V usage is TRBV27 and J usage is TRBJ2-1; weak D call: TRBD1 (6 bases). The CDR3 length is 15 residues. CDR1 and CDR2 from the germline V gene are MNHEY and SMNVEV (reference sequence). V was shortened by 7 bases and J by 1 base, with 14 bases between the two germline ends. CDR3 residues: CASTLGAESYNEQFF. The CDR3 nucleotides are TGTGCCAGCACTCTGGGGGCGGAATCCTACAATGAGCAGTTCTTC.

CDR3 sequence: CASSVGPSTDTQYF. Written as DNA, the CDR3 is TGTGCCAGCAGCGTAGGTCCTAGCACAGATACGCAGTATTTT. The chain recombines TRBV9 with TRBJ2-3, with unresolved D. CDR1 and CDR2 from the germline V gene are SGDLS and YYNGEE. V dropped 0 bases and J dropped 0 bases, with 5 bases sitting between them. The CDR3 has 14 residues. The full variable domain, its missing parts supplied by reference TRBV9 and TRBJ2-3, is DSGVTQTPKHLITATGQRVTLRCSPRSGDLSVYWYQQSLDQGLQFLIQYYNGEERAKGNILERFSAQQFPDLHSELNLSSLELGDSALYFCASSVGPSTDTQYFGPGTRLTVL.